This T cell receptor beta chain came from a study of shared clonotypes between healthy human individuals. Looking at the study overall: Each donor's CD4 naive and CD4 memory cells filled three plates apiece, CD8 naive two, and CD8 memory one. Findings of the study overall: Sampling was confined to blood; repertoires within tissues likely differ.

Note on this clone: Its antigen remains unidentified.

Naive-designated CD8 cells lacked CD45RO, were positively enriched for CCR7, and omitted terminally differentiated effector memory CD45RA+ cells. V was clipped by 3 bases and J by 5 bases; unmatched bases: 4. The CDR3 spans 14 residues. Germline assignment: CDR1 SGHVS and CDR2 FNYEAQ. Original analysis: Filtering differed because ImmunoSEQ produced junction-only sequences that carried no quality scores. Clones were read by immunoSEQ multiplex PCR, and TCRdb kept only the in-frame ones, dropping some. From that table come the V and J calls and clone size; the DNA was used to work out D and trimming. Of fewer than 1 million clones in the sample, just over 95% were seen once.

Sequenced material: naive CD8+ T cells sorted from blood. This chain links TRBV7-6 with TRBJ2-1; TRBD2 aligns across 7 bases. The TCR comes from a young man in good health. The CDR3 loop is CASSLFREDNEQFF. The CDR3 DNA reads as TGTGCCAGCAGCTTGTTCCGGGAGGACAATGAGCAGTTCTTC. The full variable domain, completed using reference TRBV7-6 and TRBJ2-1, is GAGVSQSPRYKVTKRGQDVALRCDPISGHVSLYWYRQALGQGPEFLTYFNYEAQQDKSGLPNDRFSAERPEGSISTLTIQRTEQRDSAMYRCASSLFREDNEQFFGPGTRLTVL.